The 24 T cell receptor beta chains below all came from one sample that was sequenced in a study of T cell changes during pregnancy in multiple sclerosis. Profiled with immunoSEQ multiplex PCR; TCRdb holds only in-frame clones, not every one. The sample lists tens of thousands of clones, 88% occurring once. The starting material was CD8+ T cells from peripheral blood mononuclear cells, obtained after pregnancy. Receptors originate from a female donor in good health, enrolled as a control in a pregnancy study.

V usage is TRBV5-4 and J usage is TRBJ2-2; D is perhaps TRBD1 (5 bases). Trimming shortened V by 4 bases and J by 4 bases, and 14 bases separated the two germline ends. CDR1 SGHNT and CDR2 YYREEE come from the germline V gene (reference sequence). This CDR3 has 15 amino acids. The DNA for the CDR3 is TGTGCCAGCAGCGGCAGGGTCTTTGGCACCGGGGAGCTGTTTTTT. This encodes CASSGRVFGTGELFF.

CDR3 nucleotide sequence: TGTGCCAGTAGTATTAGGGCAGGGGAGGGCTACACCTTC. Encoded protein: CASSIRAGEGYTF. The chain is built from TRBV19 and TRBJ1-2; D is perhaps TRBD1 (6 bases). Germline CDR1 LNHDA, CDR2 SQIVND (reference sequence). The CDR3 consists of 13 residues. Between the trimmed V and J ends, which lost 3 bases and 8 bases, there was a span of 13 bases.

V and J are TRBV6-1 and TRBJ2-1; a weak D match, TRBD2 (6 bases). CDR1 MNHNS and CDR2 SASEGT come from the germline V gene. V lost 8 bases, J lost 1 base, and 12 bases lay in between. This CDR3 has 14 residues. Written as DNA, the CDR3 is TGTGCCAGCGGGGGGACGGATTCCTACAATGAGCAGTTCTTC. Encoded protein: CASGGTDSYNEQFF.

The chain combines TRBV4-3 with TRBJ1-2; 7 positions agree with TRBD1. V shed 1 base and J 10 bases; nucleotides not matched to a gene: 6. Germline assignment: CDR1 LGHNA and CDR2 YSLEER. The CDR3 is 13 amino acids. CDR3 nucleotides: TGCGCCAGCAGCCAAGCGAGACAGGGCCCCTACACCTTC. This encodes CASSQARQGPYTF.

The chain has TRBV6-6 and TRBJ2-7; a weak D match, TRBD1 (6 bases). Germline V gene lookup returns CDR1 MNHNY and CDR2 SVGAGI (reference sequence). Between the trimmed V and J ends, which lost 10 bases and 1 base, there was a span of 14 bases. This CDR3 is built from 13 residues. CDR3 DNA sequence: TGTGCCACCAACGAGGGGACATCCTACGAGCAGTACTTC. It is translated as CATNEGTSYEQYF.

This chain uses TRBV2 with TRBJ1-5; tentatively, D is TRBD1 (5 bases). The CDR3 extends over 15 amino acids. Germline V gene data show CDR1 as SNHLY and CDR2 as FYNNEI. V was trimmed by 1 base and J by 1 base, leaving 8 bases between them. CDR3 bases: TGTGCCAGCAGTGAAGGACAGATAAGCAATCAGCCCCAGCATTTT. This codes for CASSEGQISNQPQHF.

V gene TRBV4-3 combines with J gene TRBJ1-1, with D unclear. Trimming left V 4 bases short and J 7 bases short, with 13 bases between. The CDR3 covers 13 residues. Germline assignment: CDR1 LGHNA and CDR2 YSLEER. The CDR3 region has the DNA TGCGCCAGCAGCCTCCTCGGGGTGGATGAAGCTTTCTTT. It codes for CASSLLGVDEAFF.

The chain links TRBV7-8 to TRBJ2-6; D unclear. Germline CDR1 SGHVS, CDR2 FQNEAQ. The CDR3 extends over 14 amino acids. V dropped 4 bases and J dropped 3 bases, with 7 bases sitting between them. CDR3 region: CASSSFRGANVLTF. In DNA, the CDR3 is TGTGCCAGCAGCTCCTTTCGTGGGGCCAACGTCCTGACTTTC.

The V and J genes are TRBV13 and TRBJ2-1; D is perhaps TRBD2 (7 bases). Germline V CDR1 and CDR2: PRHDT, FYEKMQ (reference sequence). The CDR3 loop spans 13 amino acids. With 5 bases removed from V and 12 bases from J, the gap between germline ends came to 17 bases. In nucleotides, the CDR3 is TGTGCCAGCAGCGCTACTAGGGGGGGGCGGCAGTTCTTC. Its protein product is CASSATRGGRQFF.

V and J are TRBV29-1 and TRBJ1-2, with unresolved D. The CDR3 has 11 amino acids. V was trimmed by 7 bases and J by 8 bases, leaving 14 bases between them. Germline V gene data show CDR1 as SQVTM and CDR2 as ANQGSEA. The CDR3, as DNA: TGCAGCGCTGTGGGAGATACAGGCTACACCTTC. It specifies CSAVGDTGYTF.

This chain connects TRBV6-5 to TRBJ1-1; unclear D gene. The V gene lost 2 bases and the J gene lost 5 bases, with 12 bases spanning the gap. The CDR3 spans 14 residues. CDR1 is MNHEY, CDR2 SVGAGI, per germline. The CDR3 region is CASSYPGVGTEAFF. Written as DNA, the CDR3 is TGTGCCAGCAGTTACCCCGGGGTAGGGACTGAAGCTTTCTTT.

The CDR3 sequence is CASSLGRGDYEQYF. The CDR3 bases are TGTGCCAGCAGCTTAGGGCGGGGGGACTACGAGCAGTACTTC. The rearrangement links TRBV7-8 to TRBJ2-7; 8 bases are a match to TRBD2. The ends lost 1 base at V and 3 bases at J; junction bases unmatched: 2. The CDR3 length is 14 residues. Germline V gene sequence: CDR1 SGHVS, CDR2 FQNEAQ.

This sequence joins TRBV25-1 and TRBJ1-1; unclear D gene. The CDR3 sequence is 14 residues long. Germline V CDR1 and CDR2: MGHDK, SYGVNS. Trimming took 3 bases from V and 6 from J, leaving 14 bases between them. The CDR3 sequence is CASSEGRFGSEAFF. Written as DNA, the CDR3 is TGTGCCAGCAGTGAGGGCAGATTTGGTTCTGAAGCTTTCTTT.

The chain uses TRBV9 and TRBJ2-7; D remains ambiguous. Germline-derived CDR1 and CDR2 are SGDLS and YYNGEE. The CDR3 spans 13 residues. V shed 4 bases and J shed 3 bases, with 11 bases lying between them. As DNA, the CDR3 is TGTGCCAGCAGCTACGACACCAACTACGAGCAGTACTTC. The encoded protein is CASSYDTNYEQYF.

The chain has TRBV13 and TRBJ2-1, with 7 positions matching TRBD2. After removal of 4 bases from V and 5 bases from J, the junction contained 5 bases not matched to a gene. Germline V gene data show CDR1 as PRHDT and CDR2 as FYEKMQ (reference sequence). The CDR3 totals 14 residues. The CDR3 is CASSSGGVNNEQFF. In nucleotides, the CDR3 is TGTGCCAGCAGCTCTGGGGGGGTTAACAATGAGCAGTTCTTC. Drawing the rest from reference TRBV13 and TRBJ2-1, the complete variable domain is AAGVIQSPRHLIKEKRETATLKCYPIPRHDTVYWYQQGPGQDPQFLISFYEKMQSDKGSIPDRFSAQQFSDYHSELNMSSLELGDSALYFCASSSGGVNNEQFFGPGTRLTVL.

The chain combines TRBV5-1 with TRBJ2-3, with TRBD2 identical over 9 bases. Trimming took 1 base from V and 2 from J; bases not matched to a gene: 11. The CDR3 totals 18 residues. Germline V CDR1 and CDR2: SGHRS, YFSETQ. CDR3: CASSLSSGALSFTDTQYF. The DNA for the CDR3 is TGCGCCAGCAGCTTGTCTAGCGGGGCGCTCTCGTTCACAGATACGCAGTATTTT.

The chain carries TRBV5-4 and TRBJ2-3; the match to TRBD2 covers 13 bases. The V segment lost 2 bases and the J segment 4 bases; nucleotides outside the gene matches: 1. From germline, CDR1 is SGHNT and CDR2 YYREEE (reference sequence). The length of the CDR3 is 15 residues. CDR3 region: CASSLLAGGPDTQYF. The CDR3 DNA reads as TGTGCCAGCAGCTTACTAGCGGGGGGGCCAGATACGCAGTATTTT.

The rearrangement links TRBV4-1 to TRBJ2-1; D is possibly TRBD2 (6 bases). Per the germline V gene, CDR1 is MGHRA and CDR2 is YSYEKL. The V and J ends lost 0 bases and 6 bases respectively, with 18 bases between them. The CDR3 runs to 17 residues. Written as DNA, the CDR3 is TGCGCCAGCAGCCAAGATCCCACTCGCCCGGGGGTCAATGAGCAGTTCTTC. It encodes CASSQDPTRPGVNEQFF.

The chain has TRBV6-5 and TRBJ2-1; a weak D match, TRBD2 (5 bases). This CDR3 is 12 amino acids long. Germline CDR1 and CDR2: MNHEY and SVGAGI. The ends were cut back, 5 bases at V and 10 bases at J, with 12 bases in the middle. This CDR3 is CASSNGGVEQFF. As DNA, the CDR3 is TGTGCCAGCAGTAATGGAGGCGTCGAGCAGTTCTTC.

CDR3 DNA sequence: TGTGCCAGCTCCCCGGACAGGCGCGAGCAGTACTTC. Protein: CASSPDRREQYF. The chain combines TRBV28 with TRBJ2-7; 7 bases line up with TRBD1. The CDR3 is 12 amino acids. In germline, CDR1 is MDHEN, CDR2 SYDVKM. The V segment lost 8 bases and the J segment 6 bases; nucleotides outside the gene matches: 7. Complete variable domain (other parts from reference TRBV28 and TRBJ2-7): DVKVTQSSRYLVKRTGEKVFLECVQDMDHENMFWYRQDPGLGLRLIYFSYDVKMKEKGDIPEGYSVSREKKERFSLILESASTNQTSMYLCASSPDRREQYFGPGTRLTVT.

The CDR3 region is CASFGPNRGRESGNTIYF. In DNA, the CDR3 is TGTGCCAGCTTCGGCCCAAACAGGGGGCGCGAGTCTGGAAACACCATATATTTT. The chain recombines TRBV7-9 with TRBJ1-3; TRBD1 aligns across 9 bases. The CDR3 loop spans 18 amino acids. Germline loops: CDR1 SEHNR, CDR2 FQNEAQ (reference sequence). V shed 8 bases, J shed 1 base, and the junction held 15 bases outside the gene matches.

The chain links TRBV7-2 to TRBJ2-4; D is undetermined. The CDR3 covers 16 residues. The V end lost 1 base, the J end lost 0 bases, and 10 bases lay between the germline ends. Germline lookup yields CDR1 SGHTA and CDR2 FQGNSA. DNA of the CDR3: TGTGCCAGCAGCTTAGGGGCCACCAGAGCCAAAAACATTCAGTACTTC. Protein sequence: CASSLGATRAKNIQYF.

J is TRBJ1-2 and V is TRBV29-1, with 7 bases matching TRBD1. CDR3 length equals 13 residues. Germline CDR1 reads SQVTM; CDR2 reads ANQGSEA. V gave up 7 bases and J gave up 3 bases; unmatched junction bases: 8. CDR3 residues: CSGLDRLDYGYTF. The CDR3 nucleotides read TGCAGCGGATTGGACAGGTTGGACTATGGCTACACCTTC.

The chain joins TRBV9 to TRBJ2-1; TRBD2 matches 12 bases. Germline V gene lookup returns CDR1 SGDLS and CDR2 YYNGEE. V shed 3 bases, J shed 7 bases, and the junction held 8 bases outside the gene matches. The CDR3 totals 16 residues. The CDR3 is CASSGTRTSGVNEQFF. For the CDR3, the DNA is TGTGCCAGCAGCGGGACCAGGACTAGCGGGGTGAATGAGCAGTTCTTC.